This TCR beta chain was observed in a study of monozygotic twins with inflammatory bowel disease. Broader study findings: IBD patients exhibited fewer clonotypes shared with other individuals than healthy twins, particularly with disease activity.

TCRdb reanalyzed the 5' RACE reads, giving one entry per CDR3 protein sequence and no DNA. The data show over 110,000 distinct CDR3 sequences, and the top ten clones hold 2.4%. Points on this clonotype: As yet, its antigen is unknown.

Germline V gives CDR1 MDHEN, CDR2 SYDVKM. This CDR3 has 14 amino acids. The V gene is TRBV28, the J gene TRBJ2-7; TCRdb selects TRBD1, and the lack of DNA leaves this call unchecked. The sequenced sample consisted of blood. The origin of this receptor is a human donor with ulcerative colitis or Crohn's disease, or a healthy co-twin of an affected twin (not recorded which). CDR3 residues: CASSWGTGAYEQYF. Full variable domain (remainder filled in from reference TRBV28 and TRBJ2-7): DVKVTQSSRYLVKRTGEKVFLECVQDMDHENMFWYRQDPGLGLRLIYFSYDVKMKEKGDIPEGYSVSREKKERFSLILESASTNQTSMYLCASSWGTGAYEQYFGPGTRLTVT.